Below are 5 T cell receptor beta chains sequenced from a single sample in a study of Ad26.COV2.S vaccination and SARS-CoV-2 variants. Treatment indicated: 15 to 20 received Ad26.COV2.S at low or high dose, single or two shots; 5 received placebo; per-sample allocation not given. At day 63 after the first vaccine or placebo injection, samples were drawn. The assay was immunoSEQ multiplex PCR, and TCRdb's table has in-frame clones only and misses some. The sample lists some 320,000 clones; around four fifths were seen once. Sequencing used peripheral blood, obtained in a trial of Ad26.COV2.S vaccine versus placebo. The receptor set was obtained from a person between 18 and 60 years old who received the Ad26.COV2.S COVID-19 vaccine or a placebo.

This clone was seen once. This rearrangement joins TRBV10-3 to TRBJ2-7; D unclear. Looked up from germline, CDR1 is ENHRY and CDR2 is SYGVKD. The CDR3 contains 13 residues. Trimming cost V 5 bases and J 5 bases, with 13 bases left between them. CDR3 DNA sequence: TGTGCCATCAGTCCATCCCCTTCTCACGAGCAGTACTTC. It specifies CAISPSPSHEQYF.

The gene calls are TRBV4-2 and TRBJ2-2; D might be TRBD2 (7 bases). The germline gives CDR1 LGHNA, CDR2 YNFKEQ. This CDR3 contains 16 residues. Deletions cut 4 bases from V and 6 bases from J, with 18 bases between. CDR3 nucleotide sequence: TGTGCCAGCAGCCCGACCGGAGGGGGGGGCGCCGGGGAGCTGTTTTTT. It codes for CASSPTGGGGAGELFF.

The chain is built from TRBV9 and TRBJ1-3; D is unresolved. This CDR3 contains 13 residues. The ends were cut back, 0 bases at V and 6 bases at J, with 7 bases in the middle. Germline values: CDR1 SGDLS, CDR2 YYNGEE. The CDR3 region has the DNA TGTGCCAGCAGCGTAGGGGGAGAAAACACCATATATTTT. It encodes CASSVGGENTIYF.

The CDR3 sequence is CASSLGRDSQETQYF. CDR3 DNA: TGTGCCAGCAGCTTAGGCCGGGACTCCCAAGAGACCCAGTACTTC. This chain links TRBV7-9 with TRBJ2-5; D may be TRBD2 (6 bases). The CDR3 covers 15 residues. The ends were cut back, 1 base at V and 1 base at J, with 10 bases in the middle. Germline-derived CDR1 and CDR2 are SEHNR and FQNEAQ (reference sequence).

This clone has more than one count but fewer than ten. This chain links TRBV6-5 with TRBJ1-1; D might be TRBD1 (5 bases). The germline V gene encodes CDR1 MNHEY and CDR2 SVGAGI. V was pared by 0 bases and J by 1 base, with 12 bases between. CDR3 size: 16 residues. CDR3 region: CASSYSYGARNTEAFF. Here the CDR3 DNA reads TGTGCCAGCAGTTACTCGTACGGGGCAAGGAACACTGAAGCTTTCTTT.